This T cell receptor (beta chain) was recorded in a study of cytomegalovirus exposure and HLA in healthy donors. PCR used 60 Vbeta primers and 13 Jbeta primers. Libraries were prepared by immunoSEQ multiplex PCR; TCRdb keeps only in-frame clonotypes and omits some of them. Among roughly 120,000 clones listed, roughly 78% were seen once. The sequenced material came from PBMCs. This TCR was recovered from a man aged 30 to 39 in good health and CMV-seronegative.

The CDR3 bases are TGTGCTAGTGGTTTCCGGACTAGCGGGATGGTGGATACGCAGTATTTT. Residues: CASGFRTSGMVDTQYF. The chain links TRBV12-5 to TRBJ2-3; TRBD2 aligns across 12 bases. The CDR3 has 16 residues. J was trimmed by 6 bases and V by 3 bases; bases with no gene match: 7. Germline CDR1 is LGHNT and CDR2 is FRNRAP.